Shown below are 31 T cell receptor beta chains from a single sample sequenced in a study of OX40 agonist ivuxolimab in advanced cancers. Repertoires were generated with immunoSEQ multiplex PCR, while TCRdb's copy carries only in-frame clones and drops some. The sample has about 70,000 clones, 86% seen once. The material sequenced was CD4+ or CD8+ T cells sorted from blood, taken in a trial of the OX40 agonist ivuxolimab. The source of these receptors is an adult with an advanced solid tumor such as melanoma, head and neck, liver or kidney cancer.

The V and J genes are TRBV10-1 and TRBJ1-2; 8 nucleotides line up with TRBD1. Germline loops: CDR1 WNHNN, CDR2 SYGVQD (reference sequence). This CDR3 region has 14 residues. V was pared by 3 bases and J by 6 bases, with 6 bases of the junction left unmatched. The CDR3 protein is CASSDGTGSHGYTF. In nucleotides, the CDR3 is TGCGCCAGCAGTGATGGGACAGGATCTCATGGCTACACCTTC.

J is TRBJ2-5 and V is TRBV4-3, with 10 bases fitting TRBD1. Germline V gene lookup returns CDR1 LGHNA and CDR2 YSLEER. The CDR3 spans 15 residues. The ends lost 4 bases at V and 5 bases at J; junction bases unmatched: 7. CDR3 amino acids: CASSPDRGGSETQYF. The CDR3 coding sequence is TGCGCCAGCAGCCCGGACAGGGGGGGTTCGGAGACCCAGTACTTC.

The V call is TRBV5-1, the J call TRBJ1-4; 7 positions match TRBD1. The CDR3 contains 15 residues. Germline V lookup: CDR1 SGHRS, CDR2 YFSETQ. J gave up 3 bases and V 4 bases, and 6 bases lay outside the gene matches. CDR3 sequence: CASSPQGNPNEKLFF. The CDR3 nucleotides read TGCGCCAGCAGCCCACAGGGGAACCCTAATGAAAAACTGTTTTTT.

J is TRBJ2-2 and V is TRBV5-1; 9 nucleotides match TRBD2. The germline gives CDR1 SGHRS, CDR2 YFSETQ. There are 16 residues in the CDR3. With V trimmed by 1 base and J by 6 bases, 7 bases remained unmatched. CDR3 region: CASSLTGGRDPGELFF. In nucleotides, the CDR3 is TGCGCCAGCAGCTTGACCGGCGGGAGGGACCCCGGGGAGCTGTTTTTT. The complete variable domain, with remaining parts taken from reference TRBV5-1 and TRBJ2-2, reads KAGVTQTPRYLIKTRGQQVTLSCSPISGHRSVSWYQQTPGQGLQFLFEYFSETQRNKGNFPGRFSGRQFSNSRSEMNVSTLELGDSALYLCASSLTGGRDPGELFFGEGSRLTVL.

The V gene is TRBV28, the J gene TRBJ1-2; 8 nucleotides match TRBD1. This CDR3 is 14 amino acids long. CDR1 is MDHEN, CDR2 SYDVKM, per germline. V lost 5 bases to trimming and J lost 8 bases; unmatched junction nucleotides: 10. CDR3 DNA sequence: TGTGCCAGCAGTCATCCGGGACAGGAGAGGGGCTACACCTTC. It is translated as CASSHPGQERGYTF.

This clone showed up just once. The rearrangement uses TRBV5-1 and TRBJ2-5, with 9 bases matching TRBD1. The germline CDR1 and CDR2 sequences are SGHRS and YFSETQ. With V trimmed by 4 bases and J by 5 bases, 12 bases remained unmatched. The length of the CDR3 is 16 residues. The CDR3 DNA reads TGCGCCAGCAGCCGGCCGGGGACAGGGTCTCTGGAGACCCAGTACTTC. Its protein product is CASSRPGTGSLETQYF.

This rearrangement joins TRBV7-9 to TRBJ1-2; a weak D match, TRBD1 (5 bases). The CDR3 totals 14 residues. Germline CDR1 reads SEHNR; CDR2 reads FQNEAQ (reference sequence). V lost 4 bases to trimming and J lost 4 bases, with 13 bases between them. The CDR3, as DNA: TGTGCCAGCAGCTCAAAGGGACTGGGCTATGGCTACACCTTC. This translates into CASSSKGLGYGYTF. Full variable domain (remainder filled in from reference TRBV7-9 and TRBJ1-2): DTGVSQNPRHKITKRGQNVTFRCDPISEHNRLYWYRQTLGQGPEFLTYFQNEAQLEKSRLLSDRFSAERPKGSFSTLEIQRTEQGDSAMYLCASSSKGLGYGYTFGSGTRLTVV.

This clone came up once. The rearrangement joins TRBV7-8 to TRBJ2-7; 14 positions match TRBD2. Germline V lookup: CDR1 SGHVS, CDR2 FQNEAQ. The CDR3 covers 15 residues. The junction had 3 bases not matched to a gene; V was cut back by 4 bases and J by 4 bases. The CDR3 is CASSSRTSGGYEQYF. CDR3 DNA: TGTGCCAGCAGCTCAAGGACTAGCGGGGGGTACGAGCAGTACTTC. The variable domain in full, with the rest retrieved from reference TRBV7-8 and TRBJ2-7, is GAGVSQSPRYKVAKRGQDVALRCDPISGHVSLFWYQQALGQGPEFLTYFQNEAQLDKSGLPSDRFFAERPEGSVSTLKIQRTQQEDSAVYLCASSSRTSGGYEQYFGPGTRLTVT.

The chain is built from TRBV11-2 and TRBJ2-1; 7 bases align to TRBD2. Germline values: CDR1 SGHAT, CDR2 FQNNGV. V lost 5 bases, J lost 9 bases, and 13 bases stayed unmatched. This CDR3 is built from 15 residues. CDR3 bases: TGTGCCAGCAGCCTCCTTTCGGGGGGTTTAGGTGAGCAGTTCTTC. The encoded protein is CASSLLSGGLGEQFF.

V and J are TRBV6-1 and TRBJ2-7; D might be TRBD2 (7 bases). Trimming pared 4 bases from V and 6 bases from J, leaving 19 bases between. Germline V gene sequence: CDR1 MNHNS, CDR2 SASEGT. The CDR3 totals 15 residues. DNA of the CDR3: TGTGCCAGCAGTGGGGGGGGCTTTCGAAGAGCCGAGCAGTACTTC. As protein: CASSGGGFRRAEQYF.

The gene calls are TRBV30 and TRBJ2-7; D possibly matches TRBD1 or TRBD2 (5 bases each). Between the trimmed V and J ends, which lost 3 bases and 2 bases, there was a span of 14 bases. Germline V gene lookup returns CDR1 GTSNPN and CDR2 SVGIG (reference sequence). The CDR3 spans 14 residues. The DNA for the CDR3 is TGTGCCTGGAGCTACGGGGACCGCACCTACGAGCAGTACTTC. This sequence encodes CAWSYGDRTYEQYF.

Written as DNA, the CDR3 is TGTGCCAGTATAAGAGAGGCAGCAGCTTTCTTT. Its translation: CASIREAAAFF. The gene calls are TRBV19 and TRBJ1-1; D is ambiguous. The CDR3 is 11 amino acids. CDR1 and CDR2 from the germline V gene are LNHDA and SQIVND (reference sequence). V was shortened by 7 bases and J by 10 bases, with 13 bases between the two germline ends.

DNA of the CDR3: TGTGCCAGCAGTGCAATGGACAGGCAGGCCTACGAGCAGTACTTC. Translated, it gives CASSAMDRQAYEQYF. V and J are TRBV6-6 and TRBJ2-7, with TRBD1 matching 7 bases. The CDR3 consists of 15 residues. CDR1 and CDR2 (germline): MNHNY, SVGAGI (reference sequence). V trimming: 5 bases; J trimming: 2 bases; junction bases outside the gene matches: 9.

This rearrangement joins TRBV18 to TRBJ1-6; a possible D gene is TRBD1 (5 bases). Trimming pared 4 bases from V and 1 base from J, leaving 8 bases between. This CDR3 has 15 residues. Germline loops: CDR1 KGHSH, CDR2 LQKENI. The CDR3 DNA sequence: TGTGCCAGCTCACGAGGGGAATCCTATAATTCACCCCTCCACTTT. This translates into CASSRGESYNSPLHF.

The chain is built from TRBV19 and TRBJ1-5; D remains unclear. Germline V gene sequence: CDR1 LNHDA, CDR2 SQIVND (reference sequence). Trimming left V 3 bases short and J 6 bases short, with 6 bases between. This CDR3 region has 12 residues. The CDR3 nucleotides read TGTGCCAGTAGTATCTCCAGTCAGCCCCAGCATTTT. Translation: CASSISSQPQHF. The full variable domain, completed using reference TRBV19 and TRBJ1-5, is DGGITQSPKYLFRKEGQNVTLSCEQNLNHDAMYWYRQDPGQGLRLIYYSQIVNDFQKGDIAEGYSVSREKKESFPLTVTSAQKNPTAFYLCASSISSQPQHFGDGTRLSIL.

CDR3 DNA: TGTGCCAGCAGCGTAGTCCCCCAGGGGTCCGGGGAGCTGTTTTTT. Its protein is CASSVVPQGSGELFF. The V gene is TRBV9, the J gene TRBJ2-2, with D possibly being TRBD1 (6 bases). There are 15 residues in the CDR3. V dropped 0 bases and J dropped 6 bases, with 12 bases sitting between them. The V gene's germline CDR1 is SGDLS and CDR2 YYNGEE.

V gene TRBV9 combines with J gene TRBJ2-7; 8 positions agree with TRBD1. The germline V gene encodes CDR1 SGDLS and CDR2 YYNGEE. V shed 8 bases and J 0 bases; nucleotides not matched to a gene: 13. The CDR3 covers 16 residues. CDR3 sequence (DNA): TGTGCCAGACGGGAGAAGGACAGGGAGTACTCCTACGAGCAGTACTTC. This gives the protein CARREKDREYSYEQYF.

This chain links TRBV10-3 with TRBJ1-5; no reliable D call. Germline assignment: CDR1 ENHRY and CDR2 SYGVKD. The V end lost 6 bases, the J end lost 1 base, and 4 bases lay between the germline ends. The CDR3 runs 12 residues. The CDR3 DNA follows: TGTGCCATCAGGGACAGCAATCAGCCCCAGCATTTT. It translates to CAIRDSNQPQHF.

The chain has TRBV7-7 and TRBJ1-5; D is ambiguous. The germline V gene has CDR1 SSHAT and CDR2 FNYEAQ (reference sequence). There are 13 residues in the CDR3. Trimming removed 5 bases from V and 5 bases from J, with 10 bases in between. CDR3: CASSPDFHQPQHF. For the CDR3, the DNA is TGTGCCAGCAGCCCGGACTTTCATCAGCCCCAGCATTTT.

CDR3 coding DNA: TGCGCCAGCAGATCCGGGACTAGCGGGGTATTCTACGAGCAGTACTTC. This translates into CASRSGTSGVFYEQYF. This sequence joins TRBV5-1 and TRBJ2-7; 13 bases map to TRBD2. The CDR3 length is 16 residues. V was pared by 5 bases and J by 3 bases, with 8 bases of the junction left unmatched. Germline assignment: CDR1 SGHRS and CDR2 YFSETQ.

CDR3 residues: CASRGYGPQHF. DNA of the CDR3: TGTGCCAGTAGGGGTTATGGTCCCCAGCATTTT. This chain joins TRBV19 and TRBJ1-5; D is unresolved. Germline-derived CDR1 and CDR2 are LNHDA and SQIVND (reference sequence). The ends were cut back, 6 bases at V and 10 bases at J, with 10 bases in the middle. CDR3 size: 11 residues.

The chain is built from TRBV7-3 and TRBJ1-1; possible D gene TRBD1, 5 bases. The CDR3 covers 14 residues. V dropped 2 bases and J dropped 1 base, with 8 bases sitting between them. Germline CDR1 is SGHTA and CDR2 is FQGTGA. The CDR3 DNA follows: TGTGCCAGCAGCTTACAGGGCAAGAACACTGAAGCTTTCTTT. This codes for CASSLQGKNTEAFF.

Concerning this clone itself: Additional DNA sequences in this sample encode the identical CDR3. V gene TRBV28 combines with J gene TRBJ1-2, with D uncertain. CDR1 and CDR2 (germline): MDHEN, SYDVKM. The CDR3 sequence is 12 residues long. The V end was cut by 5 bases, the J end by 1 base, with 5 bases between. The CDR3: CASSQSNYGYTF. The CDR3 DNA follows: TGTGCCAGCAGTCAGAGTAACTATGGCTACACCTTC.

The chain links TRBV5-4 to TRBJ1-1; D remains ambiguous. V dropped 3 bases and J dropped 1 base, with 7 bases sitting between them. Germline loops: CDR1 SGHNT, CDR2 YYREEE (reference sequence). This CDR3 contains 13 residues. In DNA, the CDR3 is TGTGCCAGCAGCTCTAACCCGAACACTGAAGCTTTCTTT. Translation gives CASSSNPNTEAFF. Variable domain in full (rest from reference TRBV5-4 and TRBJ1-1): ETGVTQSPTHLIKTRGQQVTLRCSSQSGHNTVSWYQQALGQGPQFIFQYYREEENGRGNFPPRFSGLQFPNYSSELNVNALELDDSALYLCASSSNPNTEAFFGQGTRLTVV.

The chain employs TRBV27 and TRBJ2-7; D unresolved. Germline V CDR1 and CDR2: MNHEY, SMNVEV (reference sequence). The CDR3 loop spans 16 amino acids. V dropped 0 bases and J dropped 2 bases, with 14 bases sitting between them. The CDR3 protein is CASSLSTRPRPYEQYF. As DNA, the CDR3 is TGTGCCAGCAGTTTATCGACGCGTCCTCGACCCTACGAGCAGTACTTC.

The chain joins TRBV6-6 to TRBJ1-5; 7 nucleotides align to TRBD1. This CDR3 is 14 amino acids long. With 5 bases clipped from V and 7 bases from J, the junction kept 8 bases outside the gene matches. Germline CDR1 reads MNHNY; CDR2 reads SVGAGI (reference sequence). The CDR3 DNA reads TGTGCCAGCAGTAACACAGGGGACGGCCAGCCCCAGCATTTT. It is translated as CASSNTGDGQPQHF.

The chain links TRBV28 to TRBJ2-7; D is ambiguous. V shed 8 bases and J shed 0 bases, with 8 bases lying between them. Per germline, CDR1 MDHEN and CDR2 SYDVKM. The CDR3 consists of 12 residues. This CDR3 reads CASGPPSYEQYF. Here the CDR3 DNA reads TGTGCCAGCGGTCCCCCCTCCTACGAGCAGTACTTC. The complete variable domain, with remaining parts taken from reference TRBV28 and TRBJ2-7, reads DVKVTQSSRYLVKRTGEKVFLECVQDMDHENMFWYRQDPGLGLRLIYFSYDVKMKEKGDIPEGYSVSREKKERFSLILESASTNQTSMYLCASGPPSYEQYFGPGTRLTVT.

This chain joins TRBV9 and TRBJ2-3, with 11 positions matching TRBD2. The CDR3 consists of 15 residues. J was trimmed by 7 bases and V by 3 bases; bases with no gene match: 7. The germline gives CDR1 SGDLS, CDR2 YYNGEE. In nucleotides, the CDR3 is TGTGCCAGCAGCGGAGTCCTAGCGGGGGGAAATACGCAGTATTTT. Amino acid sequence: CASSGVLAGGNTQYF.

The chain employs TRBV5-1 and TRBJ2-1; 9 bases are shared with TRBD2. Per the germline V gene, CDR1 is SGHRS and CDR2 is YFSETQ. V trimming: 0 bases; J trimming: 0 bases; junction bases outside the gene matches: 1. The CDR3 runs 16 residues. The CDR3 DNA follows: TGCGCCAGCAGCTTGGCTAGCGGGACCTCCTACAATGAGCAGTTCTTC. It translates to CASSLASGTSYNEQFF.

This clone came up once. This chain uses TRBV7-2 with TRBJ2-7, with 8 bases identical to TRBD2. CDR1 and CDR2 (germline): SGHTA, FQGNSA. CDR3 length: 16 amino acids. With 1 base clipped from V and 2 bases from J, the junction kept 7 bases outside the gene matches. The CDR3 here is CASSLDPTSATYEQYF. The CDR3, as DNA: TGTGCCAGCAGCTTAGACCCGACTAGCGCTACCTACGAGCAGTACTTC.

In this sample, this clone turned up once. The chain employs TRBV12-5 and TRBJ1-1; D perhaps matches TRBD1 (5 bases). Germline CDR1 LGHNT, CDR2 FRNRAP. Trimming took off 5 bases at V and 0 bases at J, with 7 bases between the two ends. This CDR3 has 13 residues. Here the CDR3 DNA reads TGTGCTAGTGGTCCAGGGTTGAACACTGAAGCTTTCTTT. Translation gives CASGPGLNTEAFF.